This TCR beta chain appears in the sequencing data of a study of blood T cells in healthy people across ages. Study overall: Capturing about one barcoded beta molecule per two T cells was achieved by template switching.

Germline lookup yields CDR1 SGHTA and CDR2 FQGNSA. The CDR3 length is 15 residues. With 5 bases clipped from V and 6 bases from J, the junction kept 8 bases outside the gene matches. As to this clonotype: The antigen remains unidentified.

The authors ran a second PCR of roughly 6 to 11 cycles using a sample-barcoded 5' primer and a J-beta primer mix. TCRdb processed the 5' RACE reads anew with MiXCR; each CDR3 protein has one entry. The sample contains 600,000 or so distinct CDR3 sequences, more than 45% of which appear only once. Study results and limitations: Researchers deemed the diversity estimates from one million T cells underestimates. Among T cells, TCR beta diversity per million cells dropped roughly linearly as age rose.

The V and J genes are TRBV7-2 and TRBJ1-5; 9 nucleotides match TRBD1. This clonotype was obtained from a man older than 75 in good health. Source material: blood. The CDR3, as DNA: TGTGCCAGCAGCCAAAGGACAGGGGTCGGTCAGCCCCAGCATTTT. It encodes CASSQRTGVGQPQHF. Full variable domain (missing parts from reference TRBV7-2 and TRBJ1-5): GAGVSQSPSNKVTEKGKDVELRCDPISGHTALYWYRQSLGQGLEFLIYFQGNSAPDKSGLPSDRFSAERTGGSVSTLTIQRTQQEDSAVYLCASSQRTGVGQPQHFGDGTRLSIL.